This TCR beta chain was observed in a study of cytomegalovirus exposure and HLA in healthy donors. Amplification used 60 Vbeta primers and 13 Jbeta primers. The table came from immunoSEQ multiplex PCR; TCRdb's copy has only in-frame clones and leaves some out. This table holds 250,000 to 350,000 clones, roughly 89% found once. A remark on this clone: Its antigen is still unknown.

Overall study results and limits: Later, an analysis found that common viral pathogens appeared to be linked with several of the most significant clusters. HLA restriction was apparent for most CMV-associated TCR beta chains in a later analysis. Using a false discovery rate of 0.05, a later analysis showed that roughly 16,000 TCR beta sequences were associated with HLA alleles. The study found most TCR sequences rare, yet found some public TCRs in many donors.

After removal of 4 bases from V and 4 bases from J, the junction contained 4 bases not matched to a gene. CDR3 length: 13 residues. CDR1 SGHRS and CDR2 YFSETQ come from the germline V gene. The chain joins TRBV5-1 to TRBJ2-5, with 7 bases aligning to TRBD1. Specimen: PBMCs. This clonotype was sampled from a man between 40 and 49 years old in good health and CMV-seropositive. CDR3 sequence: CASSPYRGETQYF. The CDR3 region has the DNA TGCGCCAGCAGCCCCTACAGGGGAGAGACCCAGTACTTC.